This T cell receptor beta chain is from a study of T cell responses to AZD1222 COVID-19 vaccine. Overall study findings and caveats: Repertoires were sampled only after the peak T cell response.

The length of the CDR3 is 14 residues. Germline values: CDR1 LGHDT, CDR2 YNNKEL (reference sequence). V was trimmed by 3 bases and J by 0 bases, leaving 8 bases between them. Concerning this clone itself: The antigen is unknown.

The data were produced by immunoSEQ multiplex PCR, yet TCRdb's version contains in-frame clones alone and is incomplete. Of more than 85,000 clones in the sample, almost 90% are singletons; the top ten hold 15% to 20%. The chain has TRBV3-1 (or the pseudogene TRBV3-2) and TRBJ1-2; D not certain. The TCR comes from an adult who received the AZD1222 COVID-19 vaccine. Sequencing used peripheral blood, obtained 28 days after the second AZD1222 dose. The CDR3 DNA follows: TGTGCCAGCAGCCAGGCCGGGACTAACTATGGCTACACCTTC. Translated: CASSQAGTNYGYTF.